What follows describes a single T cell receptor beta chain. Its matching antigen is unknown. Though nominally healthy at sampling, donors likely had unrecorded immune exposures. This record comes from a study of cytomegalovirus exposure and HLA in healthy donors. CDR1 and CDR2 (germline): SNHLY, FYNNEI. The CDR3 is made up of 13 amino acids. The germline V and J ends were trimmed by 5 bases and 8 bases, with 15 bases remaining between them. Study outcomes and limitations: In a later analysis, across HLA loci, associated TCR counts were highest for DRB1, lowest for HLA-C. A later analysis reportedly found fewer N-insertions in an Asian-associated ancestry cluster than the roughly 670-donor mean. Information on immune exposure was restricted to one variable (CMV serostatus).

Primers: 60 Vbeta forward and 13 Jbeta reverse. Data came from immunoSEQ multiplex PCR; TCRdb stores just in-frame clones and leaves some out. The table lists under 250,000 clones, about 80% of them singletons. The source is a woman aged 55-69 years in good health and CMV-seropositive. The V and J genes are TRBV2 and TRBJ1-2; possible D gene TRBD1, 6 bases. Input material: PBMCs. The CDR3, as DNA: TGTGCCAGCAGTCCCCAGGGGATGTGGGGCTACACCTTC. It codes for CASSPQGMWGYTF.